Included here is one T cell receptor (beta chain) sequence, with context. Its recognized antigen is unknown. Base qualities are missing; no much larger clone stands one base away. Participants in the prospective study were aged roughly 18 to 100 years, lived in 20 to 25 United States geographic areas, and enrolled through a virtual design. To assign participants to cohorts, the prospective study relied on clinical history that participants themselves reported in a screening survey and a study questionnaire. Exposed participants had been in contact, within 2 weeks of entering the study, with a person who had a PCR-confirmed or clinician-diagnosed case of COVID-19. Mobile phlebotomists in the prospective study collected whole blood, serum and a nasopharyngeal or oropharyngeal swab from every participant. Participants in the prospective study had the option to provide additional blood draws and questionnaires over a roughly two-month period. Prospective study blood samples were shipped either frozen or at room temperature before DNA extraction.

TCRbeta CDR3 regions were amplified from genomic DNA using the immunoSEQ Assay, a bias-controlled multiplex PCR. Under the source paper's analysis protocol: The number of nucleated cells in each sample was estimated from the amplification of reference gene primers within the assay. To quantify the absolute abundance of each unique TCRbeta CDR3 rearrangement, sequence reads were collapsed and filtered. For each sample, productive Simpson clonality was calculated by taking the square root of Simpson's diversity index across productive rearrangements. In its TCRdb copy, this immuneACCESS table keeps in-frame sequences only and misses some clones. Where compared with another copy, unresolved V genes explain less than half of these, and the others have no known cause. The DNA was the basis for D and trimming; V, J and clone size are from that table. The sample table shows 330,000 or so clones, and roughly 90% are seen once. The ten largest clones add up to just over 1% of the sample.

The entry originates in a study of blood T cell repertoires in COVID-19 (dated by TCRdb to 2018 to 2021). About the investigation overall: Samples covering the acute and convalescent phases of COVID-19 were provided by collaborators in the United States, Italy and Spain. A de-identified subject ID, COVID-19 status, age in years and sex were almost always included in the sample metadata. The prospective study material was composed of cDNA or gDNA derived from T cells, B-cell-depleted T cells, or PBMCs. The samples were drawn from the first 160 participants of the ongoing ImmuneRACE study and from under 1,500 subjects provided by 6 global collaborators. The repertoires were released in a freely available public database intended as a resource for research on the immune response to SARS-CoV-2. Where HLA class I and class II types were available, the types were taken from metadata supplied by the sample provider, not from assay-based typing. Deeply sampled blood TCRbeta repertoires from subjects exposed to, actively infected with, or recovered from COVID-19 were included in the dataset. Overall results and qualifications from the work: The amount of clinical and demographic metadata varied by source and participant and was provided uncurated.

Unmatched junction bases come to 7, with V trimmed by 0 bases and J by 0 bases. The CDR3 runs 18 amino acids, cysteine and phenylalanine included. Only CDR3 DNA remains: 54 bases, in frame from the first base. CDR1 and CDR2 (MGHRA, YSYEKL) derive from the germline V gene. This chain joins TRBV4-1 to TRBJ1-3; TRBD1 fits 8 bases in the junction. Specimen: PBMCs or T cells enriched from blood (not recorded which). This TCR was recovered from a woman aged 25 to 45 who had been exposed to COVID-19. For the CDR3, the sequence is CASSQDQGAFSSGNTIYF. The DNA sequence reads TGCGCCAGCAGCCAAGACCAGGGGGCTTTTAGCTCTGGAAACACCATATATTTT.